What follows is one T cell receptor (beta chain) and its context. Antigen unknown. These data are taken from a study of cytomegalovirus exposure and HLA in healthy donors. PCR amplification relied on 60 Vbeta primers (plus 13 Jbeta primers). This table comes from immunoSEQ multiplex PCR, and its TCRdb copy is limited to in-frame clones, with some not included. The sample lists about 140,000 clones; roughly 77% were seen once. Whole-study findings and limits: Altogether, 150 to 200 TCR beta chains were recorded as cytomegalovirus-associated. The Asian-associated ancestry cluster reportedly had fewer N-insertions than the roughly 670-donor mean in a later analysis. A prior analysis recorded that most TCR beta V segments were productive about 87% or about 30% of the time.

The CDR3 runs to 13 residues. Germline CDR1 is SGDLS and CDR2 is YYNGEE. J lost 8 bases, V lost 4 bases, and 7 bases had no gene match. All donors participated as healthy donors of bone marrow. The origin of this receptor is a female donor in good health and CMV-seronegative. This chain joins TRBV9 and TRBJ1-2; TRBD1 aligns across 8 bases. Sequenced: PBMCs. This chain's CDR3 is CASSPQGAGGYTF. The CDR3 coding sequence is TGTGCCAGCAGCCCTCAGGGGGCAGGGGGCTACACCTTC.